Sequencing of this T cell receptor (beta chain) was carried out in a study of technical replicates of blood from a handful of donors. The CDR3 is made up of 16 amino acids. V lost 4 bases and J 5 bases, leaving 18 bases between the germline ends. Germline lookup yields CDR1 MNHEY and CDR2 SVGAGI. Clones were sequenced by immunoSEQ multiplex PCR, and TCRdb holds only the in-frame ones, with some missing. The sample carries 95,000 to 100,000 clones, almost 96% recorded once. This rearrangement joins TRBV6-5 to TRBJ1-3, with D possibly matching TRBD1 (6 bases). The sequence was collected from a human donor in good health. The source material was T cells isolated from PBMCs. The DNA of the CDR3 is TGTGCCAGCAGTTTTCGGTACAGGGTGGAAAGAAACACCATATATTTT. It translates to CASSFRYRVERNTIYF.